The 28 T cell receptor beta chains listed next were all sequenced from one sample in a study of shared clonotypes between healthy human individuals. Sequencing was performed with immunoSEQ multiplex PCR; in TCRdb, only in-frame clones are kept and a portion is missing. There are about 480,000 clones in the sample; 79% occur only once, and 10% to 15% lies in the top ten. Sequenced material: PBMCs. These receptors were taken from a woman aged 40 to 50 in good health. Some clones in this sample may be carry-over from other donors' samples.

This clone has a handful of counts. V and J are TRBV5-1 and TRBJ1-2; 7 bases fit TRBD1. The CDR3 spans 15 residues. The junction had 6 bases not matched to a gene; V was cut back by 0 bases and J by 4 bases. Per the germline V gene, CDR1 is SGHRS and CDR2 is YFSETQ. The CDR3 spells CASSLGDRWTYGYTF. The CDR3 DNA sequence: TGCGCCAGCAGCTTGGGGGACAGATGGACCTATGGCTACACCTTC.

This chain joins TRBV21-1 and TRBJ2-1; TRBD2, as called in the table, went unchecked against the DNA. TRBV21-1 counts as a pseudogene. The CDR3 totals 18 residues. The CDR3: CASTPISLAGGRNNEQFF. CDR3 bases: TGTGCCTCAACCCCTATTTCCCTAGCGGGAGGGCGCAACAATGAGCAGTTCTTC.

The chain combines TRBV11-2 with TRBJ1-2; possible D gene TRBD1, 5 bases. The germline V gene has CDR1 SGHAT and CDR2 FQNNGV. Trimming removed 0 bases from V and 7 bases from J, with 15 bases in between. The CDR3 length is 15 residues. The CDR3 DNA sequence: TGTGCCAGCAGCTTAGACGCGGCCGTGGGGCCTGGCTACACCTTC. Translation gives CASSLDAAVGPGYTF.

V and J are TRBV7-8 and TRBJ2-1; 9 nucleotides match TRBD2. Germline CDR1 SGHVS, CDR2 FQNEAQ. V dropped 5 bases and J dropped 2; count of bases not matched to a gene: 4. This CDR3 comprises 15 residues. For the CDR3, the DNA is TGTGCCAGCAGCGGCACTAGCGGGCCCTACAATGAGCAGTTCTTC. Its translation is CASSGTSGPYNEQFF.

The chain has TRBV28 and TRBJ2-4, with D possibly being TRBD1 (5 bases). V was trimmed by 7 bases and J by 0 bases, leaving 13 bases between them. The CDR3 sequence is 15 residues long. The V gene's germline CDR1 is MDHEN and CDR2 SYDVKM. As DNA, the CDR3 is TGTGCCAGCACTCGACAGCGATTAGCCAAAAACATTCAGTACTTC. Its translation is CASTRQRLAKNIQYF.

The V and J genes are TRBV19 and TRBJ1-5; no definite D call. This CDR3 contains 16 residues. Trimming removed 5 bases from V and 2 bases from J, with 16 bases in between. CDR1 is LNHDA, CDR2 SQIVND, per germline (reference sequence). This CDR3 reads CASSRLTPWGNQPQHF. CDR3 coding DNA: TGTGCCAGTAGTCGGTTGACACCCTGGGGCAATCAGCCCCAGCATTTT.

This clone was counted between two and nine times. This chain uses TRBV28 with TRBJ1-2; no clear D. The CDR3 spans 13 residues. CDR1 is MDHEN and CDR2 is SYDVKM in the germline V gene. V shed 6 bases and J shed 7 bases, with 15 bases lying between them. The CDR3 DNA reads TGTGCCAGCAGACCCGGCAATTCAGGTGGCTACACCTTC. Translating gives CASRPGNSGGYTF.

The chain recombines TRBV27 with TRBJ1-5, with 9 bases that match TRBD1. This CDR3 is built from 15 residues. Germline V gene sequence: CDR1 MNHEY, CDR2 SMNVEV (reference sequence). Trimming took 5 bases from V and 5 from J; bases not matched to a gene: 7. The CDR3 protein is CASSSGTGRDQPQHF. The CDR3 DNA follows: TGTGCCAGCAGTAGCGGGACAGGGCGGGATCAGCCCCAGCATTTT.

This chain links TRBV29-1 with TRBJ1-5; no firm D call. V was cut by 7 bases and J by 0 bases, with 7 bases left in between. The germline gives CDR1 SQVTM, CDR2 ANQGSEA. CDR3 length: 12 residues. CDR3 bases: TGCAGCGCCGCCTATAGCAATCAGCCCCAGCATTTT. Translated, it gives CSAAYSNQPQHF. Full variable domain (rest looked up from reference TRBV29-1 and TRBJ1-5): SAVISQKPSRDICQRGTSLTIQCQVDSQVTMMFWYRQQPGQSLTLIATANQGSEATYESGFVIDKFPISRPNLTFSTLTVSNMSPEDSSIYLCSAAYSNQPQHFGDGTRLSIL.

In DNA form, the CDR3 reads TGTGCCAGCAGTTTCAGGACTAGCGGAGTTACCGCTAATGAGCAGTTCTTC. Translation: CASSFRTSGVTANEQFF. The chain combines TRBV28 with TRBJ2-1; 10 bases are shared with TRBD2. Germline V gene data show CDR1 as MDHEN and CDR2 as SYDVKM. The CDR3 length is 17 residues. The V and J ends lost 3 bases and 7 bases, in that order; junction bases with no gene match: 12. The full variable domain, in which reference TRBV28 and TRBJ2-1 provide the parts outside the CDR3, is DVKVTQSSRYLVKRTGEKVFLECVQDMDHENMFWYRQDPGLGLRLIYFSYDVKMKEKGDIPEGYSVSREKKERFSLILESASTNQTSMYLCASSFRTSGVTANEQFFGPGTRLTVL.

The chain has TRBV28 and TRBJ1-5; D is undetermined. The CDR3 runs 14 residues. Trimming shortened V by 2 bases and J by 4 bases, and 9 bases separated the two germline ends. Germline CDR1 and CDR2: MDHEN and SYDVKM. The CDR3 DNA sequence: TGTGCCAGCAGTTTAGGGCAGTTTAATCAGCCCCAGCATTTT. It codes for CASSLGQFNQPQHF. Combining the CDR3 with reference TRBV28 and TRBJ1-5 gives the whole variable domain DVKVTQSSRYLVKRTGEKVFLECVQDMDHENMFWYRQDPGLGLRLIYFSYDVKMKEKGDIPEGYSVSREKKERFSLILESASTNQTSMYLCASSLGQFNQPQHFGDGTRLSIL.

The chain links TRBV5-1 to TRBJ1-1, with D unclear. V was cut by 1 base and J by 4 bases, with 11 bases left in between. Germline values: CDR1 SGHRS, CDR2 YFSETQ. This CDR3 spans 14 amino acids. The CDR3: CASSLNTAGTEAFF. CDR3 in DNA: TGCGCCAGCAGCTTGAACACAGCAGGCACTGAAGCTTTCTTT. The variable domain in full, completed from reference TRBV5-1 and TRBJ1-1, reads KAGVTQTPRYLIKTRGQQVTLSCSPISGHRSVSWYQQTPGQGLQFLFEYFSETQRNKGNFPGRFSGRQFSNSRSEMNVSTLELGDSALYLCASSLNTAGTEAFFGQGTRLTVV.

V is TRBV28 and J is TRBJ2-7; D remains ambiguous. Per the germline V gene, CDR1 is MDHEN and CDR2 is SYDVKM. The CDR3 contains 13 residues. V was shortened by 3 bases and J by 0 bases, with 6 bases between the two germline ends. CDR3 coding DNA: TGTGCCAGCAGTTTGTTGTACTCCTACGAGCAGTACTTC. Its translation is CASSLLYSYEQYF.

This clone has a single count. The chain employs TRBV15 and TRBJ2-2; 7 bases align to TRBD2. After removal of 8 bases from V and 1 base from J, the junction contained 10 bases not matched to a gene. This CDR3 comprises 16 residues. Germline V lookup: CDR1 LNHNV, CDR2 YYDKDF (reference sequence). CDR3 in DNA: TGTGCCACCGACGAAGCGGGAAAGGGGAACACCGGGGAGCTGTTTTTT. Translation gives CATDEAGKGNTGELFF.

This clone was seen a handful of times. The chain uses TRBV5-5 and TRBJ2-3, with 14 bases aligning to TRBD2. This CDR3 spans 18 amino acids. The V and J ends lost 0 bases and 6 bases, in that order; junction bases with no gene match: 9. In germline, CDR1 is SGHKS, CDR2 YYEKEE (reference sequence). CDR3 sequence: CASSLGRGLAGAHDTQYF. The CDR3 nucleotides read TGTGCCAGCAGCTTGGGGCGGGGACTAGCGGGAGCACATGATACGCAGTATTTT.

J is TRBJ2-1 and V is TRBV4-3, with TRBD2 matching over 10 bases. CDR3 size: 19 residues. V was pared by 0 bases and J by 6 bases, with 14 bases of the junction left unmatched. The V gene's germline CDR1 is LGHNA and CDR2 YSLEER. As DNA, the CDR3 is TGCGCCAGCAGCCAAGATTCGCCTCCCGGGACTAGCGAAACCAATGAGCAGTTCTTC. Its translation is CASSQDSPPGTSETNEQFF.

J is TRBJ2-7 and V is TRBV10-3; TRBD1 is a possible D gene (6 bases). This CDR3 has 15 amino acids. Germline-derived CDR1 and CDR2 are ENHRY and SYGVKD. Deletions cut 6 bases from V and 0 bases from J, with 15 bases between. In nucleotides, the CDR3 is TGTGCCATCAGCGGTCCCGACAGGTACTCCTACGAGCAGTACTTC. This gives the protein CAISGPDRYSYEQYF.

This chain connects TRBV25-1 to TRBJ2-1, with D possibly called TRBD1 or TRBD2 (5 bases each). This CDR3 is 15 amino acids long. Germline loops: CDR1 MGHDK, CDR2 SYGVNS. Trimming cost V 7 bases and J 10 bases, with 23 bases left between them. The CDR3 loop reads CASIAGTLNAFEQFF. CDR3 nucleotide sequence: TGTGCCAGCATCGCCGGGACCTTAAATGCCTTCGAGCAGTTCTTC.

The chain links TRBV28 to TRBJ1-1; D gene uncertain. In germline, CDR1 is MDHEN, CDR2 SYDVKM. This CDR3 comprises 12 residues. The V and J ends lost 8 bases and 2 bases respectively, with 9 bases between them. In DNA, the CDR3 is TGTGCCAGCCGTCACCGAAACACTGAAGCTTTCTTT. Protein product: CASRHRNTEAFF.

This clone is a singleton in its sample. The chain recombines TRBV7-9 with TRBJ2-5; D uncertain. Trimming removed 5 bases from V and 5 bases from J, with 6 bases in between. Germline-derived CDR1 and CDR2 are SEHNR and FQNEAQ (reference sequence). The CDR3 consists of 11 residues. The CDR3 coding sequence is TGTGCCAGCAGCCGGAGCGAGACCCAGTACTTC. Protein: CASSRSETQYF.

About this clone itself: Other DNA sequences within the sample encode an identical CDR3. J is TRBJ2-5 and V is TRBV28, with TRBD1 as a possible D gene (5 bases). V dropped 2 bases and J dropped 4 bases, with 5 bases sitting between them. The CDR3 has 12 amino acids. Germline CDR1 reads MDHEN; CDR2 reads SYDVKM. The CDR3 is CASSLRGETQYF. CDR3 nucleotides: TGTGCCAGCAGTTTAAGGGGAGAGACCCAGTACTTC.

The genes are TRBV5-6 and TRBJ2-1; D is unclear. Germline V CDR1 and CDR2: SGHDT, YYEEEE. This CDR3 contains 15 residues. V lost 4 bases and J 1 base, leaving 12 bases between the germline ends. CDR3 bases: TGTGCCAGCAGCCCCGCTTTAACGTCCTACAATGAGCAGTTCTTC. As protein: CASSPALTSYNEQFF.

The chain recombines TRBV19 with TRBJ2-5, with D perhaps matching TRBD2 (6 bases). Germline CDR1 LNHDA, CDR2 SQIVND (reference sequence). V was shortened by 9 bases and J by 9 bases, with 20 bases between the two germline ends. CDR3 length: 13 amino acids. CDR3 DNA: TGTGCCAGCGGGCCGGGAGCCCCGGCGGCCCAGTACTTC. This encodes CASGPGAPAAQYF.

The chain carries TRBV2 and TRBJ2-2; D unresolved. Trimming left V 8 bases short and J 6 bases short, with 7 bases between. The CDR3 has 11 residues. The V gene's germline CDR1 is SNHLY and CDR2 FYNNEI. The CDR3 spells CASLYAGELFF. The CDR3 coding sequence is TGTGCCAGCCTTTATGCCGGGGAGCTGTTTTTT.

This clone was counted only a few times. This chain uses TRBV27 with TRBJ2-1; D ambiguous. The ends were cut back, 7 bases at V and 5 bases at J, with 15 bases in the middle. The CDR3 runs 14 residues. Looked up from germline, CDR1 is MNHEY and CDR2 is SMNVEV (reference sequence). The CDR3 nucleotides read TGTGCCAGCACCGGGTCCCTAGGGCACAATGAGCAGTTCTTC. Translation: CASTGSLGHNEQFF.

This clone has only one observation. The chain links TRBV27 to TRBJ2-5; perhaps TRBD2 as D (6 bases). Germline V gene lookup returns CDR1 MNHEY and CDR2 SMNVEV (reference sequence). Trimming cost V 8 bases and J 0 bases, with 19 bases left between them. This CDR3 is built from 16 residues. CDR3 nucleotides: TGTGCCAGCCGTCCTGACGCGGGAAGGTACCAAGAGACCCAGTACTTC. Protein: CASRPDAGRYQETQYF.

The rearrangement joins TRBV19 to TRBJ2-1; 8 bases fit TRBD2. The CDR3 has 15 amino acids. In germline, CDR1 is LNHDA, CDR2 SQIVND (reference sequence). J was trimmed by 4 bases and V by 3 bases; bases with no gene match: 5. The CDR3 bases are TGTGCCAGTAGTATTGGGAGCGGGAGATACAATGAGCAGTTCTTC. Translation gives CASSIGSGRYNEQFF.

The chain links TRBV28 to TRBJ2-7, with 8 nucleotides matching TRBD2. The J segment lost 6 bases and the V segment lost 4 bases, leaving 11 bases of the junction unmatched. Germline V CDR1 and CDR2: MDHEN, SYDVKM. This CDR3 is 15 amino acids long. Here the CDR3 reads CASSSPGGRLFEQYF. CDR3 coding DNA: TGTGCCAGCAGTTCCCCGGGGGGGAGGCTGTTCGAGCAGTACTTC. The full variable domain, completed using reference TRBV28 and TRBJ2-7, is DVKVTQSSRYLVKRTGEKVFLECVQDMDHENMFWYRQDPGLGLRLIYFSYDVKMKEKGDIPEGYSVSREKKERFSLILESASTNQTSMYLCASSSPGGRLFEQYFGPGTRLTVT.